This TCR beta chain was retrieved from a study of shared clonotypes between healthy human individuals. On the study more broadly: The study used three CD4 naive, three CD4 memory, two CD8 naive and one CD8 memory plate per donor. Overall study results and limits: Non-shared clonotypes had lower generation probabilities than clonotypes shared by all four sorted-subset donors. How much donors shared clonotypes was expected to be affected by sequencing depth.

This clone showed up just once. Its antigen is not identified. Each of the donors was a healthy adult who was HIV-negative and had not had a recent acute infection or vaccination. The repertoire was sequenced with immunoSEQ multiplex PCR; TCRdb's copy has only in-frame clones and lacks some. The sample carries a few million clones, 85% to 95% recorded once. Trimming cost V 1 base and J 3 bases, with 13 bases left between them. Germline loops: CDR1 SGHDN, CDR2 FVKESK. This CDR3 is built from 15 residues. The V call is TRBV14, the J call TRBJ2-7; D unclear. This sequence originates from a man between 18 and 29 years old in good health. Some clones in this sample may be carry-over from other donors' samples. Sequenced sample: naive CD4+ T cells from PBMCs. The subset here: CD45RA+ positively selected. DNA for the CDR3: TGTGCCAGCAGCCAAGGAAGCGTGCAGCTCTACGAGCAGTACTTC. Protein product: CASSQGSVQLYEQYF.